This TCR beta chain was captured by sequencing in a study of T cells after yellow fever vaccination. Study-wide context: Low-cell-number fractions were prepared with SMART-Seq v4 Ultra Low Input. Study findings and constraints: Primary-vaccination clones mostly resurfaced post-booster (under 98% CD4, just under 90% CD8).

The CDR3 has 14 amino acids. V shed 6 bases and J shed 6 bases, with 18 bases lying between them. CDR1 DFQATT and CDR2 SNEGSKA come from the germline V gene (reference sequence). TCRdb analysed the 5' RACE reads with MiXCR anew, one entry per CDR3 protein. This sample has fewer than 400,000 distinct CDR3 sequences, with about 6% found just once. This clonotype showed up just a few times. No antigen is known for it. The sequencing here drew on PBMCs, taken 5 days after the yellow fever booster vaccination. The chain joins TRBV20-1 to TRBJ1-5; D is undetermined. The clonotype was recovered from a man younger than 45 who received the YFV17D yellow fever vaccine. DNA for the CDR3: TGCAGTGCCAACGCAGCGTATGTGGGTCAGCCCCAGCATTTT. This translates into CSANAAYVGQPQHF.